The sample holds many counts of the clone carrying this T cell receptor (beta chain). Antigen unknown. This sample stems from a study of human T cells and chemical hapten exposure. The wider study: TCR yields differed between samples (mainly from small differences in pooled library volume).

The sample's time point: healthy volunteer bleed at 6 weeks. Total RNA was extracted from unfractionated whole blood. Study conclusions and caveats: Among TCRs, those above 1 in 1000 frequency were unaffected by DPC sensitization.

Single cDNA molecules in the library carried unique molecular identifiers attached during preparation. In the study's own analysis: A per-sample median of about 96,000 TCRs was observed, with counts ranging from roughly 23,224 to 750,000. TCRdb processed the RACE reads anew with MiXCR; each CDR3 protein has one entry. The V and J calls reflect TCRdb's pipeline rather than the authors' work. The data contain roughly 80,000 distinct CDR3 sequences, about 8.6% of them seen just once; the ten biggest clones take up roughly 1.5%. This CDR3 comprises 15 residues. Trimming took 3 bases from V and 10 from J, leaving 16 bases between them.

The source of this sequence is a female donor in good health. Some clones in this sample may be carry-over from other donors' samples. The genes are TRBV12-3 or TRBV12-4 and TRBJ1-6; D is unclear. Material for sequencing was whole blood. CDR3 sequence: CASSLKVPGWSPLHF. The CDR3 DNA sequence: TGTGCCAGCAGTTTGAAGGTACCCGGGTGGTCACCCCTCCACTTT.